A single sample gave rise to the 22 T cell receptor beta chains below, sequenced in a study of blood T cell repertoires in COVID-19. Sequencing used immunoSEQ multiplex PCR; TCRdb keeps in-frame clones, though not all of them. The sample includes around 450,000 clones, around 90% of them seen just once. Sequencing used PBMCs or T cells enriched from blood (not recorded which). These receptors were obtained from a woman between 18 and 29 years old with acute COVID-19.

The chain combines TRBV5-1 with TRBJ2-7; TRBD1 matches at 7 bases. Looked up from germline, CDR1 is SGHRS and CDR2 is YFSETQ. V trimming: 2 bases; J trimming: 0 bases; junction bases outside the gene matches: 5. The CDR3 has 15 residues. CDR3 sequence: CASSFLDRASYEQYF. As DNA, the CDR3 is TGCGCCAGCAGCTTTTTAGACAGGGCCTCCTACGAGCAGTACTTC.

This clone was recorded once. The CDR3 reads CASSSGTGKGNEQFF. DNA for the CDR3: TGTGCCAGCTCAAGTGGGACAGGGAAAGGGAATGAGCAGTTCTTC. The gene calls are TRBV18 and TRBJ2-1; 9 bases are a match to TRBD1. Looked up from germline, CDR1 is KGHSH and CDR2 is LQKENI. The CDR3 consists of 15 residues. V lost 5 bases to trimming and J lost 7 bases; unmatched junction nucleotides: 9. The whole variable domain, filled in from reference TRBV18 and TRBJ2-1, reads NAGVMQNPRHLVRRRGQEARLRCSPMKGHSHVYWYRQLPEEGLKFMVYLQKENIIDESGMPKERFSAEFPKEGPSILRIQQVVRGDSAAYFCASSSGTGKGNEQFFGPGTRLTVL.

The chain links TRBV15 to TRBJ2-7; D may be TRBD1 (6 bases). V was clipped by 3 bases and J by 5 bases, with 11 bases between them. CDR3 length equals 13 residues. Looked up from germline, CDR1 is LNHNV and CDR2 is YYDKDF (reference sequence). The CDR3 spells CATSSGTIHEQYF. In DNA, the CDR3 is TGTGCCACCAGCAGCGGGACAATCCACGAGCAGTACTTC. The whole variable domain, remainder taken from reference TRBV15 and TRBJ2-7, is DAMVIQNPRYQVTQFGKPVTLSCSQTLNHNVMYWYQQKSSQAPKLLFHYYDKDFNNEADTPDNFQSRRPNTSFCFLDIRSPGLGDTAMYLCATSSGTIHEQYFGPGTRLTVT.

This clone has only one observation. The rearrangement joins TRBV19 to TRBJ1-5; the D gene is possibly TRBD1 (5 bases). Germline CDR1 is LNHDA and CDR2 is SQIVND (reference sequence). V gave up 5 bases and J gave up 4 bases, with 15 bases separating them. The length of the CDR3 is 15 residues. Written as DNA, the CDR3 is TGTGCCAGTAGTGCAGGGATCGTTCTAAATCAGCCCCAGCATTTT. Protein sequence: CASSAGIVLNQPQHF.

The chain links TRBV7-2 to TRBJ2-1; TRBD2 aligns across 8 bases. The CDR3 consists of 16 residues. Losses at the gene ends were 5 bases for V and 8 bases for J; bases not matched to a gene: 14. Germline V lookup: CDR1 SGHTA, CDR2 FQGNSA. The CDR3 DNA reads as TGTGCCAGCAGCAATAGCGGGGCTAGCGGTCGCGATGAGCAGTTCTTC. This translates into CASSNSGASGRDEQFF.

This clone has just a few counts. The chain uses TRBV28 and TRBJ1-6; 9 nucleotides match TRBD1. This CDR3 spans 14 amino acids. CDR1 is MDHEN, CDR2 SYDVKM, per germline. V was clipped by 5 bases and J by 7 bases; unmatched bases: 3. CDR3: CASSRTGANSPLHF. CDR3 in DNA: TGTGCCAGCAGTCGGACAGGGGCAAATTCACCCCTCCACTTT.

This chain connects TRBV27 to TRBJ2-7; D not certain. This CDR3 has 14 residues. Deletions cut 3 bases from V and 2 bases from J, with 11 bases between. Germline V gene lookup returns CDR1 MNHEY and CDR2 SMNVEV (reference sequence). This CDR3 is CASSLAKTTYEQYF. CDR3 coding DNA: TGTGCCAGCAGTTTGGCCAAAACAACCTACGAGCAGTACTTC.

The chain combines TRBV5-8 with TRBJ1-5; 7 positions match TRBD1. The CDR3 covers 14 residues. The germline V gene has CDR1 SGHTS and CDR2 YDEGEE. V was clipped by 4 bases and J by 7 bases; unmatched bases: 8. The CDR3 bases are TGTGCCAGCAGCCATACAGGGGCAGGGCAGCCCCAGCATTTT. This encodes CASSHTGAGQPQHF.

The genes are TRBV4-1 and TRBJ2-7; D unclear. Germline CDR1 reads MGHRA; CDR2 reads YSYEKL. V was clipped by 0 bases and J by 0 bases, with 6 bases between them. The CDR3 has 14 residues. The CDR3 protein is CASSQDADSYEQYF. As DNA, the CDR3 is TGCGCCAGCAGCCAAGATGCAGACTCCTACGAGCAGTACTTC.

This chain links TRBV4-1 with TRBJ1-4, with 8 positions matching TRBD1. Germline V gene lookup returns CDR1 MGHRA and CDR2 YSYEKL. There are 16 residues in the CDR3. The V segment lost 0 bases and the J segment 3 bases; nucleotides outside the gene matches: 3. Here the CDR3 DNA reads TGCGCCAGCAGCCAAGAGGCGACAGGGGCTAATGAAAAACTGTTTTTT. Protein sequence: CASSQEATGANEKLFF.

The chain combines TRBV28 with TRBJ2-2; D is possibly TRBD2 (6 bases). Germline V lookup: CDR1 MDHEN, CDR2 SYDVKM. CDR3 length: 18 residues. Trimming removed 4 bases at V and 7 bases at J, with 25 bases between. This chain's CDR3 is CASSSPADGTGRSGELFF. Written as DNA, the CDR3 is TGTGCCAGCAGTTCACCAGCAGACGGGACCGGGAGAAGCGGGGAGCTGTTTTTT.

This chain joins TRBV7-9 and TRBJ1-5, with D possibly TRBD1 on 5 matching bases. The germline V gene encodes CDR1 SEHNR and CDR2 FQNEAQ (reference sequence). This CDR3 region has 14 residues. V gave up 5 bases and J gave up 1 base, with 9 bases separating them. CDR3 region: CASSQGQSNQPQHF. CDR3 bases: TGTGCCAGCAGCCAAGGACAAAGCAATCAGCCCCAGCATTTT.

CDR3 in amino acids: CAWETGAGGNTIYF. Here the CDR3 DNA reads TGTGCCTGGGAGACAGGGGCCGGTGGAAACACCATATATTTT. The chain uses TRBV30 and TRBJ1-3, with 8 positions matching TRBD1. Looked up from germline, CDR1 is GTSNPN and CDR2 is SVGIG (reference sequence). Trimming took 5 bases from V and 3 from J; bases not matched to a gene: 6. The CDR3 totals 14 residues. The full variable domain, its missing parts supplied by reference TRBV30 and TRBJ1-3, is SQTIHQWPATLVQPVGSPLSLECTVEGTSNPNLYWYRQAAGRGLQLLFYSVGIGQISSEVPQNLSASRPQDRQFILSSKKLLLSDSGFYLCAWETGAGGNTIYFGEGSWLTVV.

The rearrangement uses TRBV10-3 and TRBJ2-1; the D gene is possibly TRBD1 (6 bases). Germline V CDR1 and CDR2: ENHRY, SYGVKD. V was shortened by 3 bases and J by 3 bases, with 12 bases between the two germline ends. The CDR3 runs to 15 residues. The CDR3 bases are TGTGCCATCAGTGAACAGGGTGGGCTCTACAATGAGCAGTTCTTC. Its protein product is CAISEQGGLYNEQFF.

V is TRBV7-9 and J is TRBJ2-1; 8 bases line up with TRBD2. Germline V gene data show CDR1 as SEHNR and CDR2 as FQNEAQ (reference sequence). This CDR3 has 16 amino acids. J gave up 6 bases and V 2 bases, and 9 bases lay outside the gene matches. This chain's CDR3 is CASSLNALAGANEQFF. CDR3 sequence (DNA): TGTGCCAGCAGCTTAAACGCCCTAGCGGGCGCCAATGAGCAGTTCTTC.

The chain uses TRBV19 and TRBJ1-2; a weak D match, TRBD1 (5 bases). V dropped 5 bases and J dropped 7 bases, with 14 bases sitting between them. This CDR3 comprises 13 residues. Germline-derived CDR1 and CDR2 are LNHDA and SQIVND (reference sequence). CDR3 nucleotides: TGTGCCAGTAGTGAAACAGGTTCGGGTGGCTACACCTTC. Translated, it gives CASSETGSGGYTF.

The chain links TRBV19 to TRBJ2-7, with TRBD2 identical over 14 bases. CDR1 and CDR2 (germline): LNHDA, SQIVND (reference sequence). V lost 9 bases, J lost 2 bases, and 6 bases stayed unmatched. CDR3 length equals 15 residues. The DNA for the CDR3 is TGTGCCAGCTCCGGGACTAGCGGGGGACCCTACGAGCAGTACTTC. Translation: CASSGTSGGPYEQYF.

V and J are TRBV27 and TRBJ2-7, with D perhaps matching TRBD1 (5 bases). The CDR3 totals 11 residues. Germline lookup yields CDR1 MNHEY and CDR2 SMNVEV (reference sequence). V lost 7 bases, J lost 6 bases, and 10 bases lay in between. CDR3 sequence reads: CASTQGTEQYF. The CDR3 DNA follows: TGTGCCAGCACCCAGGGAACCGAGCAGTACTTC.

The chain recombines TRBV7-9 with TRBJ1-2; weak D call: TRBD1 (6 bases). Looked up from germline, CDR1 is SEHNR and CDR2 is FQNEAQ (reference sequence). The CDR3 runs 15 residues. The V end lost 4 bases, the J end lost 0 bases, and 12 bases lay between the germline ends. The CDR3 DNA reads as TGTGCCAGCAGCTCCCAGGGGAGTTCTAACTATGGCTACACCTTC. It encodes CASSSQGSSNYGYTF.

The rearrangement links TRBV20-1 to TRBJ2-7, with TRBD2 matching over 7 bases. Germline CDR1 is DFQATT and CDR2 is SNEGSKA (reference sequence). J was trimmed by 3 bases and V by 3 bases; bases with no gene match: 11. The CDR3 loop spans 15 amino acids. CDR3 nucleotide sequence: TGCAGTGCTAGTTTTTCTAGCGGCGGTGGCTACGAGCAGTACTTC. This translates into CSASFSSGGGYEQYF.

In this sample, this clone turned up once. The CDR3 is CASTKLAGGPNEQFF. DNA for the CDR3: TGTGCCAGCACCAAACTAGCGGGAGGGCCTAATGAGCAGTTCTTC. The chain links TRBV2 to TRBJ2-1; 13 nucleotides agree with TRBD2. Germline loops: CDR1 SNHLY, CDR2 FYNNEI. V was clipped by 7 bases and J by 7 bases; unmatched bases: 7. This CDR3 comprises 15 residues. Supplemented by reference TRBV2 and TRBJ2-1, the full variable domain reads EPEVTQTPSHQVTQMGQEVILRCVPISNHLYFYWYRQILGQKVEFLVSFYNNEISEKSEIFDDQFSVERPDGSNFTLKIRSTKLEDSAMYFCASTKLAGGPNEQFFGPGTRLTVL.

The rearrangement uses TRBV7-9 and TRBJ2-5; D perhaps matches TRBD2 (6 bases). Per germline, CDR1 SEHNR and CDR2 FQNEAQ (reference sequence). This CDR3 is built from 15 residues. Trimming removed 8 bases at V and 3 bases at J, with 19 bases between. Here the CDR3 DNA reads TGTGCCAGCGAGCTTAAAAATTCGGGGGAAGAGACCCAGTACTTC. The encoded protein is CASELKNSGEETQYF. Full variable domain (outside the CDR3, taken from reference TRBV7-9 and TRBJ2-5): DTGVSQNPRHKITKRGQNVTFRCDPISEHNRLYWYRQTLGQGPEFLTYFQNEAQLEKSRLLSDRFSAERPKGSFSTLEIQRTEQGDSAMYLCASELKNSGEETQYFGPGTRLLVL.